The TCR beta chain described here comes from a study of early T cells in non-severe SARS-CoV-2 infection. The study, taken as a whole, reports: VDJdb-based matching was biased toward anti-spike CD8 responses and missed private and CD4 specificities.

TCRdb reprocessed the 5' RACE reads via MiXCR and lists one record per CDR3 protein. Here the sample spans 85,000 to 120,000 distinct CDR3 sequences, under 15% being singletons. The CDR3 has 14 amino acids. V lost 6 bases and J lost 5, with 20 bases in between. The germline CDR1 and CDR2 sequences are DFQATT and SNEGSKA (reference sequence). For this clonotype: Its antigen is as yet unknown.

The receptor was derived from an adult who was a healthcare worker with PCR-confirmed SARS-CoV-2 infection or an uninfected control (not recorded which). The chain uses TRBV20-1 and TRBJ2-7; D could derive from TRBD1 or TRBD2 (5 bases each). The material sequenced was whole blood. CDR3 region: CSATGTKTWDEQYF. In DNA form, the CDR3 reads TGCAGTGCCACCGGGACCAAGACTTGGGACGAGCAGTACTTC.